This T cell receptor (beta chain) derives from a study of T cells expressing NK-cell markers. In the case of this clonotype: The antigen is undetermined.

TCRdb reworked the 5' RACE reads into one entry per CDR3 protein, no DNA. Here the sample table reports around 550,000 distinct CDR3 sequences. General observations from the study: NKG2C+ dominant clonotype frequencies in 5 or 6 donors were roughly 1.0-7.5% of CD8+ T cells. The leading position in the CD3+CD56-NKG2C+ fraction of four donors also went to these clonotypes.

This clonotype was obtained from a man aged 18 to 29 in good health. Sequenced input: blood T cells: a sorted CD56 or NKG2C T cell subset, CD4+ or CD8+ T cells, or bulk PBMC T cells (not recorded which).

CDR3 residues: CASSYSGLWMGYEQFF. The chain employs TRBV6-2 or TRBV6-3 and TRBJ2-1. The CDR3 extends over 16 amino acids. Looked up from germline, CDR1 is MNHEY and CDR2 is SVGEGT.